This T cell receptor (beta chain) was obtained from a study of cytomegalovirus exposure and HLA in healthy donors. A note on this clone: In the same sample, other DNA sequences code for this CDR3.

Looked up from germline, CDR1 is SQVTM and CDR2 is ANQGSEA. Trimming left V 3 bases short and J 0 bases short, with 8 bases between. The CDR3 covers 13 residues. With 60 Vbeta and 13 Jbeta primers, the PCR was carried out. Measured with immunoSEQ multiplex PCR; TCRdb has only the in-frame clones, and not every one. The repertoire holds some 200,000 clones, with 80% to 85% as singletons. This receptor was taken from a man in his forties in good health and CMV-seropositive. The chain joins TRBV29-1 to TRBJ1-1; no firm D call. The sequencing input was PBMCs. The CDR3 nucleotides are TGCAGCGTTGAGGAGGGTATGAACACTGAAGCTTTCTTT. Amino acid sequence: CSVEEGMNTEAFF.